This entry concerns a single T cell receptor beta chain. No antigen is known for it. This entry comes from a study of blood T cells in healthy people across ages. Broader study findings: A strong correlation was seen between TCR beta diversity and naive T cell percentage. Across the age range, TCR beta diversity per million T cells fell in a roughly linear way.

From germline, CDR1 is SGHTA and CDR2 FQGNSA. This CDR3 spans 15 amino acids. The J segment lost 3 bases and the V segment lost 1 base, leaving 3 bases of the junction unmatched. Then a second PCR, running about 7 to 11 cycles, was carried out with a sample-barcoded 5' primer and a J-beta primer mix. A single record per CDR3 protein comes from TCRdb applying MiXCR to the 5' RACE reads. The data show 800,000 to 1,000,000 distinct CDR3 sequences, roughly 48% seen once. Total RNA extracted from each sample amounted to at least 5.5 micrograms. The sequencing sample was made of blood. The TCR originated in a young man in good health. The rearrangement uses TRBV7-2 and TRBJ2-1, with 7 bases lining up with TRBD2. The CDR3 nucleotides are TGTGCCAGCAGCTTAGTACCTAGCGGCTACAATGAGCAGTTCTTC. Translating it yields CASSLVPSGYNEQFF.